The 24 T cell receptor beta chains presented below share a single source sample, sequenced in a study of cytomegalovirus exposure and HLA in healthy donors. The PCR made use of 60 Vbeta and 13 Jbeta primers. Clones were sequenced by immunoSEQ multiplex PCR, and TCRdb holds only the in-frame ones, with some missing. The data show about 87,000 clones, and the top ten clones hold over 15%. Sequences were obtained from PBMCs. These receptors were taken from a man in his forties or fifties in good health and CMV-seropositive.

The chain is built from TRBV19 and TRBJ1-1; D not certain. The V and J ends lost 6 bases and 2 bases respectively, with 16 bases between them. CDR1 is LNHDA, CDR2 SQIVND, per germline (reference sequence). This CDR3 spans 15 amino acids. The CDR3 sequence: CASRLDPTVNTEAFF. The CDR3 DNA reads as TGTGCCAGTAGACTAGACCCGACGGTTAACACTGAAGCTTTCTTT.

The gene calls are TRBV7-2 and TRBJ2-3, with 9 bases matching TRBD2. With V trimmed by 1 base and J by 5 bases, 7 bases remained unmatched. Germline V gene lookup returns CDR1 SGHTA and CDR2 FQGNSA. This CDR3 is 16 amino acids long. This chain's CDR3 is CASSLGLAEGRDTQYF. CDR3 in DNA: TGTGCCAGCAGCTTAGGACTAGCGGAGGGGAGAGATACGCAGTATTTT. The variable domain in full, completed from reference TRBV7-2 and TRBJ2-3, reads GAGVSQSPSNKVTEKGKDVELRCDPISGHTALYWYRQSLGQGLEFLIYFQGNSAPDKSGLPSDRFSAERTGGSVSTLTIQRTQQEDSAVYLCASSLGLAEGRDTQYFGPGTRLTVL.

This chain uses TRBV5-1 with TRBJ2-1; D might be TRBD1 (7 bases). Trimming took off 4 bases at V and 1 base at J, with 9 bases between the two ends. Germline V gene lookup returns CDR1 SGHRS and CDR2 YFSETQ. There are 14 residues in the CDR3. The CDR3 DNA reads TGCGCCAGCAGCGCGGGACAGTCCTACAATGAGCAGTTCTTC. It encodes CASSAGQSYNEQFF. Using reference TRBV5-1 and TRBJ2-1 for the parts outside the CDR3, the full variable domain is KAGVTQTPRYLIKTRGQQVTLSCSPISGHRSVSWYQQTPGQGLQFLFEYFSETQRNKGNFPGRFSGRQFSNSRSEMNVSTLELGDSALYLCASSAGQSYNEQFFGPGTRLTVL.

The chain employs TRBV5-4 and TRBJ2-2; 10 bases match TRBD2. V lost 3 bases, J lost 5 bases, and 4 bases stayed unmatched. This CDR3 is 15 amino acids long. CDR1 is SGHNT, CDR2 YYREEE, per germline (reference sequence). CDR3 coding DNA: TGTGCCAGCAGCTCTGGACTAGCGGCGACCGGGGAGCTGTTTTTT. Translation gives CASSSGLAATGELFF.

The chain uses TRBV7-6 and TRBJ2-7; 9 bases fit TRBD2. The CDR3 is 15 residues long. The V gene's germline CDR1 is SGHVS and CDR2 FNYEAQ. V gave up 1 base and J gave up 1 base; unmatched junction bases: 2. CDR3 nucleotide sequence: TGTGCCAGCAGCTTAGTAGCGGGAGAGTCCTACGAGCAGTACTTC. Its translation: CASSLVAGESYEQYF.

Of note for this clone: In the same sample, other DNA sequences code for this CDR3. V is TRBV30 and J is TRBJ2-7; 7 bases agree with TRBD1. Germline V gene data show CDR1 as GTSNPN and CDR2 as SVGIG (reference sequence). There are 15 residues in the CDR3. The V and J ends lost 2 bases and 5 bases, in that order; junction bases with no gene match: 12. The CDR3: CAWSRKQTGNNEQYF. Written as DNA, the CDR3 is TGTGCCTGGAGTCGCAAACAGACAGGGAACAACGAGCAGTACTTC.

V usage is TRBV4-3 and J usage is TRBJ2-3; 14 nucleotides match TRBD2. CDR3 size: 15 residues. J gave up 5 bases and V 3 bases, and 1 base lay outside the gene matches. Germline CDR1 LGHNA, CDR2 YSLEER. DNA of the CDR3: TGCGCCAGCAGCCATGGACTAGCGGGAGGAGATACGCAGTATTTT. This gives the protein CASSHGLAGGDTQYF.

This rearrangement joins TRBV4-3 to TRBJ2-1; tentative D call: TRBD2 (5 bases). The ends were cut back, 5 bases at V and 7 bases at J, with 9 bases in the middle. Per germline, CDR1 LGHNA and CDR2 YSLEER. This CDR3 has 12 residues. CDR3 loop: CASSWRRNEQFF. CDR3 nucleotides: TGCGCCAGCAGCTGGCGGAGGAATGAGCAGTTCTTC.

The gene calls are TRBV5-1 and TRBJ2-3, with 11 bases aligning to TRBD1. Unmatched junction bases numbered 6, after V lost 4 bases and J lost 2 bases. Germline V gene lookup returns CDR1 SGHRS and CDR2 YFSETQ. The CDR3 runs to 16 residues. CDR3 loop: CASSRGQGVVTDTQYF. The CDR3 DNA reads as TGCGCCAGCAGCCGGGGACAGGGGGTAGTCACAGATACGCAGTATTTT. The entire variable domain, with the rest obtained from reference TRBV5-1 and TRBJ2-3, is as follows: KAGVTQTPRYLIKTRGQQVTLSCSPISGHRSVSWYQQTPGQGLQFLFEYFSETQRNKGNFPGRFSGRQFSNSRSEMNVSTLELGDSALYLCASSRGQGVVTDTQYFGPGTRLTVL.

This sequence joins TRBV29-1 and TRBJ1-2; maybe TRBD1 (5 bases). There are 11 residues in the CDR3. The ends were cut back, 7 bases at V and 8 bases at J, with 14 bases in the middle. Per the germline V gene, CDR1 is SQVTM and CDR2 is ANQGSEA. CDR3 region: CSGGEGRGYTF. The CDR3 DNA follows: TGCAGCGGGGGGGAGGGTCGCGGCTACACCTTC.

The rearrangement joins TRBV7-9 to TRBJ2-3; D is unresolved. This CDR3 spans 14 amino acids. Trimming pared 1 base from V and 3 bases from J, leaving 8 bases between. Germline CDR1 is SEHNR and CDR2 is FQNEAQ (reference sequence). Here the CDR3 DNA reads TGTGCCAGCAGCTTAGACTCCGGGACAGATACGCAGTATTTT. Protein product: CASSLDSGTDTQYF.

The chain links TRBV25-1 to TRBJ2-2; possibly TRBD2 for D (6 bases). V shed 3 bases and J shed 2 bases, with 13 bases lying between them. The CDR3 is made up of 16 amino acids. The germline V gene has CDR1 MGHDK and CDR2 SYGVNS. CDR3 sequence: CASSEGRTSNTGELFF. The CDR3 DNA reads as TGTGCCAGCAGTGAGGGGAGGACTTCCAACACCGGGGAGCTGTTTTTT.

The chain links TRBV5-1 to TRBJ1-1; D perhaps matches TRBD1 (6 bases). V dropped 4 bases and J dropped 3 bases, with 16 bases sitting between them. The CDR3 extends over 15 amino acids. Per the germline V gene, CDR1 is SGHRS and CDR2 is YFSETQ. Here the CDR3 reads CASSPTGGRHTEAFF. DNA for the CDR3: TGCGCCAGCAGCCCGACGGGGGGCAGGCACACTGAAGCTTTCTTT.

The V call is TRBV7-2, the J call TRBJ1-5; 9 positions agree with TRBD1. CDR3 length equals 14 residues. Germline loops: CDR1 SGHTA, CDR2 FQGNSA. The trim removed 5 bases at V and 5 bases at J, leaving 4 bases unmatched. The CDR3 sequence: CASSLGQGDQPQHF. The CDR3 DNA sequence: TGTGCCAGCAGCCTGGGACAGGGCGATCAGCCCCAGCATTTT. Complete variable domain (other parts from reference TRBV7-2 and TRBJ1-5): GAGVSQSPSNKVTEKGKDVELRCDPISGHTALYWYRQSLGQGLEFLIYFQGNSAPDKSGLPSDRFSAERTGGSVSTLTIQRTQQEDSAVYLCASSLGQGDQPQHFGDGTRLSIL.

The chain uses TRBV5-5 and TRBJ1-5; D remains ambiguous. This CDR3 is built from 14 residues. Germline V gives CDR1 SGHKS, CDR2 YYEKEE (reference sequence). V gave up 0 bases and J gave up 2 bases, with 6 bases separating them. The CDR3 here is CASSLGLRNQPQHF. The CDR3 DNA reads TGTGCCAGCAGCTTGGGACTGCGCAATCAGCCCCAGCATTTT.

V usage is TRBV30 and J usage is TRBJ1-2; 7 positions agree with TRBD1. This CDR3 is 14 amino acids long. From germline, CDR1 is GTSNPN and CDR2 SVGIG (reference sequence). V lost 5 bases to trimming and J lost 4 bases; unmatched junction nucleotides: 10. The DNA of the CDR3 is TGTGCCTGGGGAGGGGGCCCAGGAAGCTATGGCTACACCTTC. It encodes CAWGGGPGSYGYTF.

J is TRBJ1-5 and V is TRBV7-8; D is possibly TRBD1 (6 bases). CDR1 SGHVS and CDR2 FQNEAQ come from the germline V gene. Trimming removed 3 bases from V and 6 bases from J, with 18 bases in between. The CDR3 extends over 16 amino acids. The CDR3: CASSFMGAPGLQPQHF. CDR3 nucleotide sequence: TGTGCCAGCAGCTTCATGGGGGCCCCAGGGCTTCAGCCCCAGCATTTT.

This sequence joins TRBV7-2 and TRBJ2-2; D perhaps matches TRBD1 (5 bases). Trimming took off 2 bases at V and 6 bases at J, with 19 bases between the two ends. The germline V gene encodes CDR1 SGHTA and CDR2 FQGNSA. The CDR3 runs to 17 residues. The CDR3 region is CASSLSRAGNRAGELFF. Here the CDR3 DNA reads TGTGCCAGCAGCTTATCCAGGGCAGGGAATCGCGCCGGGGAGCTGTTTTTT. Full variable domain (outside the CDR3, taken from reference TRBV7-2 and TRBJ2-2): GAGVSQSPSNKVTEKGKDVELRCDPISGHTALYWYRQSLGQGLEFLIYFQGNSAPDKSGLPSDRFSAERTGGSVSTLTIQRTQQEDSAVYLCASSLSRAGNRAGELFFGEGSRLTVL.

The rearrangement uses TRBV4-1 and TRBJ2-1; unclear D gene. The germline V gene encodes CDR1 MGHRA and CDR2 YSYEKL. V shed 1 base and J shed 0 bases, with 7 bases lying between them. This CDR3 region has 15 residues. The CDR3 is CASSQGRYSYNEQFF. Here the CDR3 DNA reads TGCGCCAGCAGCCAAGGCCGGTACTCCTACAATGAGCAGTTCTTC.

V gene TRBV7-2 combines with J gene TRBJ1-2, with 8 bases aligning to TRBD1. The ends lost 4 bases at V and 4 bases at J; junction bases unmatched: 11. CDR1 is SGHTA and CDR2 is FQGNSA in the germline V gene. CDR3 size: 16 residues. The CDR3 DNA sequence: TGTGCCAGCAGCTGGAAGGGACAGGCTACAAGCTATGGCTACACCTTC. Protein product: CASSWKGQATSYGYTF.

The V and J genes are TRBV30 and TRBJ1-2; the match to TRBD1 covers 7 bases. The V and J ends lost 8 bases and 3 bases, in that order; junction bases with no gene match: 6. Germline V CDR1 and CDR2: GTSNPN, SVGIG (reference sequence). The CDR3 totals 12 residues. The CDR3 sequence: CARGGLDYGYTF. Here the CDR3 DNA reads TGTGCCCGAGGGGGCCTCGACTATGGCTACACCTTC. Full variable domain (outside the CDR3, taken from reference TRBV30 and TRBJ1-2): SQTIHQWPATLVQPVGSPLSLECTVEGTSNPNLYWYRQAAGRGLQLLFYSVGIGQISSEVPQNLSASRPQDRQFILSSKKLLLSDSGFYLCARGGLDYGYTFGSGTRLTVV.

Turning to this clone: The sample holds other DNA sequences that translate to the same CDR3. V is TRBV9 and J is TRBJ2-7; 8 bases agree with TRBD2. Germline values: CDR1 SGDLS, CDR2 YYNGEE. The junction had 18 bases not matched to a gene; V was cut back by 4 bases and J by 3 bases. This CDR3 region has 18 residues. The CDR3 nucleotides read TGTGCCAGCAGCCTCTCAACAGAGAGCGGGAGAGGGATCTACGAGCAGTACTTC. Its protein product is CASSLSTESGRGIYEQYF.

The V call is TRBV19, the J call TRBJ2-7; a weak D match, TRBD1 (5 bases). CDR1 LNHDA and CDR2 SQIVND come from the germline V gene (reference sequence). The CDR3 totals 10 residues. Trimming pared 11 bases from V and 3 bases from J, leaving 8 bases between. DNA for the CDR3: TGTGCCCTAGGGGACTACGAGCAGTACTTC. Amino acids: CALGDYEQYF.

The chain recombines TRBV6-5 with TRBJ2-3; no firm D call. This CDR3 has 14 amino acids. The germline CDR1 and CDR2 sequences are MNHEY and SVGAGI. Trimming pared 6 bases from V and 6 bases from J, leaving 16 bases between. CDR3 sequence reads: CASRRRLYGDTQYF. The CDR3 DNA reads TGTGCCAGCAGACGCCGACTCTACGGGGATACGCAGTATTTT.